The present entry profiles one T cell receptor beta chain with its context. The entry originates in a study of control samples from healthy donors and cancer patients. Some clones are missing from TCRdb's copy, which holds only in-frame ones; the method was immunoSEQ multiplex PCR. This sample yields about 130,000 clones, of which around nine tenths are seen a single time; roughly 3.1% belongs to the top ten. The TCR sequence derives from a man over 45 in good health. Sequenced material: blood.

CDR3 in amino acids: CASRGQGRYEQYF. The CDR3 DNA follows: TGTGCCAGCAGGGGGCAGGGTAGATACGAGCAGTACTTC. The chain recombines TRBV28 with TRBJ2-7; TRBD1 is a possible D gene (5 bases). Germline assignment: CDR1 MDHEN and CDR2 SYDVKM. This CDR3 has 13 amino acids. Trimming stripped 6 bases from V and 4 bases from J, with 13 bases between. The full variable domain, rest sourced from reference TRBV28 and TRBJ2-7, is DVKVTQSSRYLVKRTGEKVFLECVQDMDHENMFWYRQDPGLGLRLIYFSYDVKMKEKGDIPEGYSVSREKKERFSLILESASTNQTSMYLCASRGQGRYEQYFGPGTRLTVT.